These 9 T cell receptor beta chains originate from one sample sequenced in a study of T-cell reconstitution after alpha-beta-depleted transplantation in children. A TCRbeta library incorporating unique molecular identifiers was prepared. TCRdb re-called the PCR reads through MiXCR, storing one row per CDR3 protein. The repertoire holds almost 250,000 distinct CDR3 sequences, with roughly 24% as singletons. The sequencing used PBMCs, collected before TCRalphabeta/CD19-depleted stem cell transplant. The source of these receptors is a girl aged 2-15 years with Fanconi anemia, due to receive a stem cell transplant.

This clonotype was found a few times. The rearrangement links TRBV20-1 to TRBJ2-1; D uncertain. Looked up from germline, CDR1 is DFQATT and CDR2 is SNEGSKA (reference sequence). The CDR3 sequence is 11 residues long. Trimming removed 3 bases from V and 6 bases from J, with 6 bases in between. Here the CDR3 DNA reads TGCAGTGCTAGGAGAGGCAATGAGCAGTTCTTC. Translating it yields CSARRGNEQFF.

The rearrangement links TRBV4-2 to TRBJ2-2; the D is unclear. CDR1 and CDR2 from the germline V gene are LGHNA and YNFKEQ. The CDR3 contains 14 residues. V lost 0 bases to trimming and J lost 1 base, with 3 bases between them. CDR3 region: CASSQDKNTGELFF. The CDR3 bases are TGTGCCAGCAGCCAAGATAAGAACACCGGGGAGCTGTTTTTT.

This clonotype was seen many times. The J gene is TRBJ2-1, the V gene TRBV6-5; 8 bases line up with TRBD1. Germline V gene sequence: CDR1 MNHEY, CDR2 SVGAGI. CDR3 length: 18 amino acids. The V segment lost 6 bases and the J segment 5 bases; nucleotides outside the gene matches: 18. The CDR3 region is CASSLVPGQVHIHNEQFF. The CDR3 coding sequence is TGTGCCAGCAGCCTTGTCCCGGGACAGGTTCACATTCACAATGAGCAGTTCTTC.

This clonotype showed up many times. Since the CDR3 does not end with the conserved phenylalanine or tryptophan, this likely comes from a read error. The limits of the CDR3 on the DNA are not certain, so only TCRdb's listed CDR3 is given. J is TRBJ1-1 and V is TRBV28; the table's D call TRBD1 went unverified against the DNA. Germline assignment: CDR1 MDHEN and CDR2 SYDVKM. The CDR3 is 14 residues long, counting both termini. This CDR3 is CASSIGTGEGFDPI.

The chain employs TRBV11-2 and TRBJ1-1; D is unresolved. Looked up from germline, CDR1 is SGHAT and CDR2 is FQNNGV. With 8 bases removed from V and 0 bases from J, the gap between germline ends came to 10 bases. The CDR3 has 13 residues. The CDR3 DNA follows: TGTGCCAGCGTAGGCAGGATGAACACTGAAGCTTTCTTT. This gives the protein CASVGRMNTEAFF.

This clonotype was counted only a few times. The chain combines TRBV6-5 with TRBJ2-5; D unresolved. Trimming took off 2 bases at V and 2 bases at J, with 6 bases between the two ends. The CDR3 runs 13 residues. From germline, CDR1 is MNHEY and CDR2 SVGAGI. The CDR3 DNA is TGTGCCAGCAGTTACGGAAATCAAGAGACCCAGTACTTC. Encoded protein: CASSYGNQETQYF.

The rearrangement joins TRBV29-1 to TRBJ2-3; D may be TRBD1 (6 bases). The germline gives CDR1 SQVTM, CDR2 ANQGSEA. Trimming stripped 3 bases from V and 4 bases from J, with 14 bases between. The CDR3 spans 14 residues. The CDR3 DNA sequence: TGCAGCGTTGAGGGACAAAGGTGGTCAGATACGCAGTATTTT. Amino acids: CSVEGQRWSDTQYF.

This clonotype was counted at least ten times. The chain joins TRBV4-2 to TRBJ2-1, with D perhaps TRBD1 (6 bases). The CDR3 sequence is 12 residues long. CDR1 is LGHNA and CDR2 is YNFKEQ in the germline V gene. Deletions cut 0 bases from V and 13 bases from J, with 10 bases between. CDR3 bases: TGTGCCAGCAGCCAAGAATGGACAGAACAGTTCTTC. As protein: CASSQEWTEQFF.

J is TRBJ2-7 and V is TRBV30, with TRBD1 matching 11 bases. The V gene's germline CDR1 is GTSNPN and CDR2 SVGIG (reference sequence). The CDR3 totals 14 residues. V lost 0 bases to trimming and J lost 6 bases; unmatched junction nucleotides: 4. The CDR3, as DNA: TGTGCCTGGAGTGTAGGGACAGGGGGTGTCGAGCAGTACTTC. As protein: CAWSVGTGGVEQYF.